The 9 T cell receptor beta chains below were found in one sample sequenced in a study of CD8+ T cells in alopecia areata. As to treatment: oral pan-JAK inhibitor, 5-10 mg twice daily. Extracted RNA was reverse transcribed, and the resulting cDNA served as sequencing template. Libraries were prepared by immunoSEQ multiplex PCR; TCRdb keeps only in-frame clonotypes and omits some of them. The table includes around 99,000 clones, about four fifths detected once. The sample here was CD8+ T cells sorted from blood, taken at week 24, from a patient treated with tofacitinib. The receptors shown here come from a human donor with alopecia areata.

V usage is TRBV13 and J usage is TRBJ2-3; 8 nucleotides line up with TRBD1. The V segment lost 5 bases and the J segment 6 bases; nucleotides outside the gene matches: 13. The CDR3 has 16 residues. Germline CDR1 is PRHDT and CDR2 is FYEKMQ (reference sequence). The CDR3 sequence is CASSQWTGRRKDTQYF. CDR3 nucleotide sequence: TGTGCCAGCAGCCAATGGACAGGGAGGAGGAAGGATACGCAGTATTTT. The full variable domain, in which reference TRBV13 and TRBJ2-3 provide the parts outside the CDR3, is AAGVIQSPRHLIKEKRETATLKCYPIPRHDTVYWYQQGPGQDPQFLISFYEKMQSDKGSIPDRFSAQQFSDYHSELNMSSLELGDSALYFCASSQWTGRRKDTQYFGPGTRLTVL.

This chain connects TRBV4-1 to TRBJ1-2; D call uncertain. The V and J ends lost 0 bases and 3 bases respectively, with 23 bases between them. CDR1 MGHRA and CDR2 YSYEKL come from the germline V gene. The CDR3 has 19 amino acids. CDR3 loop: CASSQEKDRIVLRDYGYTF. CDR3 in DNA: TGCGCCAGCAGCCAAGAAAAAGATCGGATCGTATTAAGGGACTATGGCTACACCTTC.

This chain joins TRBV27 and TRBJ2-7; TRBD1 aligns across 9 bases. Per germline, CDR1 MNHEY and CDR2 SMNVEV (reference sequence). V was clipped by 5 bases and J by 4 bases; unmatched bases: 6. The CDR3 is 14 residues long. This CDR3 is CASSAATGGYEQYF. For the CDR3, the DNA is TGTGCCAGCAGTGCAGCGACAGGGGGGTACGAGCAGTACTTC.

The V gene is TRBV4-1, the J gene TRBJ2-1, with D uncertain. The CDR3 runs to 13 residues. The V gene's germline CDR1 is MGHRA and CDR2 YSYEKL. V was cut by 1 base and J by 8 bases, with 9 bases left in between. The CDR3 DNA reads as TGCGCCAGCAGCCAAGTCGCCGGCGATGAGCAGTTCTTC. Protein sequence: CASSQVAGDEQFF.

The chain carries TRBV6-1 and TRBJ2-7; 7 bases match TRBD1. After removal of 6 bases from V and 2 bases from J, the junction contained 7 bases not matched to a gene. The length of the CDR3 is 14 residues. Germline V gene data show CDR1 as MNHNS and CDR2 as SASEGT. In DNA form, the CDR3 reads TGTGCCAGCAGCGGAGACAGGGTCACCTACGAGCAGTACTTC. Translated: CASSGDRVTYEQYF.

The V call is TRBV11-3, the J call TRBJ2-5, with 7 bases fitting TRBD2. The V segment lost 4 bases and the J segment 2 bases; nucleotides outside the gene matches: 4. The CDR3 has 14 residues. Germline lookup yields CDR1 SGHNT and CDR2 YENEEA. In DNA form, the CDR3 reads TGTGCCAGCAGCTCGGCGGGAGTTCAAGAGACCCAGTACTTC. This gives the protein CASSSAGVQETQYF.

The chain recombines TRBV23-1 with TRBJ2-3; 8 nucleotides agree with TRBD1. TRBV23-1 falls under the ORF class, with uncertain function. CDR3 length equals 16 residues. Unmatched junction bases numbered 10, after V lost 4 bases and J lost 4 bases. The CDR3 loop reads CASSPGQGVCSDTQYF. Here the CDR3 DNA reads TGCGCCAGCAGTCCCGGACAGGGAGTTTGTTCAGATACGCAGTATTTT.

In DNA, the CDR3 is TGTGCCAGCAGCCGGGGGGGAAGCCCCTACGAGCAGTACTTC. Translated: CASSRGGSPYEQYF. V and J are TRBV27 and TRBJ2-7; TRBD2 matches 8 bases. The V and J ends lost 6 bases and 2 bases, in that order; junction bases with no gene match: 6. The CDR3 extends over 14 amino acids. CDR1 and CDR2 from the germline V gene are MNHEY and SMNVEV (reference sequence).

The CDR3 DNA follows: TGTGCCAGCAGCTTAGGACTTCTCCTGACCTACGAGCAGTACTTC. It codes for CASSLGLLLTYEQYF. This chain joins TRBV7-9 and TRBJ2-7; the D is unclear. From germline, CDR1 is SEHNR and CDR2 FQNEAQ (reference sequence). CDR3 length: 15 residues. Between the trimmed V and J ends, which lost 1 base and 2 bases, there was a span of 12 bases.